This is a list of T cell receptor beta chains from one sample in a study of CD8 T cell repertoires and HIV-1 epitope variants. The repertoire was sequenced with immunoSEQ multiplex PCR; TCRdb's copy has only in-frame clones and lacks some. There are tens of thousands of clones in the sample; more than 65% occur only once, and under 30% lies in the top ten. The specimen was uncultured baseline CD8+ T cells from peripheral blood mononuclear cells (PBMCs). These receptors came from a male donor with HIV. CDR3s leave out the opening cysteine and the closing phenylalanine or tryptophan. The D gene is left open where the match is weak.

V: TRBV6-7; D: TRBD1; CDR3: ASSYIDRGRKLF
V: TRBV28; D: .; CDR3: ASSPNKEYRDYGYT
V: TRBV27; D: .; CDR3: ASSLRDGYSTDTQY
V: TRBV15; D: .; CDR3: ATSRDGQLGSGNTIY
V: TRBV7-6; D: TRBD1; CDR3: ASSLGDRVNEQF
V: TRBV15; D: TRBD2; CDR3: ATSKGLAGGGDTQY
V: TRBV6-5; D: .; CDR3: ASSYNGYNQPQH
V: TRBV27; D: .; CDR3: ASSFVSLGPSQETQY
V: TRBV21-1; D: .; CDR3: ASSKVIPGGLGANVLT
V: TRBV5-1; D: TRBD1; CDR3: ASSPGTGSYEQY
V: TRBV28; D: .; CDR3: ASSLAGRNSNQPQH
V: TRBV5-4; D: TRBD2; CDR3: ASSGRLAGLEQY
V: TRBV9; D: TRBD2; CDR3: ASSVTSGVYNEQF
V: TRBV27; D: TRBD2; CDR3: ASSSRGAGIDEQF
V: TRBV27; D: TRBD2; CDR3: ASSYTTTSGSGDTQY
V: TRBV6-6; D: TRBD2; CDR3: ASSRTSGDNEQF
V: TRBV5-1; D: .; CDR3: ASSLAGPNQPQH
V: TRBV5-4; D: .; CDR3: ASSSGPDGGIQY
V: TRBV19; D: TRBD1; CDR3: ASSSGQLQETQY
V: TRBV28; D: .; CDR3: ASSLGEHGYT
V: TRBV6-1; D: TRBD2; CDR3: ASSDGGGAHNEQF
V: TRBV5-4; D: TRBD1; CDR3: ASSTPQGANSPLH
V: TRBV30; D: .; CDR3: AWSGTDLNEKLF
V: TRBV28; D: .; CDR3: ASRAGVRYEQY
V: TRBV6-1; D: TRBD1; CDR3: ASTPGGNYGYT
V: TRBV7-9; D: TRBD1; CDR3: ASSLGAPGTGKNIQY
V: TRBV9; D: .; CDR3: ASSVDQRNTEAF